This T cell receptor beta chain was retrieved from a study of neurological immune-mediated disorders. V lost 6 bases and J lost 3; bases outside the gene matches: 5. This CDR3 spans 14 amino acids. Germline V gene data show CDR1 as LGHNA and CDR2 as YNFKEQ. For sorted libraries, the input was roughly 1 million CD4+ or CD8+ T cells. A remark on this clonotype: Antigen unknown.

Findings of the study overall: Subjects shared no identical expanded-clone CDR3 amino acid sequences, suggesting private TCR-beta repertoires in all groups.

Synthesis of cDNA was carried out by template-switch 5'RACE. The reaction used 10-nucleotide random UMIs. One entry per CDR3 protein results from TCRdb running MiXCR on the 5' RACE reads. This table has around 38,000 distinct CDR3 sequences, about 14% appearing once. Material for sequencing was CD4+ T cells from blood. This clonotype was sampled from a woman in her sixties or seventies with HTLV-1-associated myelopathy (HAM/TSP). The chain carries TRBV4-2 and TRBJ1-1; 9 positions agree with TRBD1. The CDR3 region has the DNA TGTGCCAGCAGTATGACAGGGGGAGACACTGAAGCTTTCTTT. It yields the protein CASSMTGGDTEAFF.